These T cell receptor beta chains were read from a single sample in a study of vaccination and CD4 T cells after COVID-19. The antigens of these receptors remain unknown. MiXCR, applied by TCRdb to the PCR reads, yields one record per CDR3 protein. Of 7,500 to 10,000 distinct CDR3 sequences listed, 55% to 75% were seen once; the top ten hold 30% to 45%. Sequenced sample: CD4+ T cells from blood, cultured in vitro. The source is a human donor who had recovered from COVID-19. Both conserved end residues are part of each CDR3. The D gene is left open where the match is weak. Rows give clone size only sometimes, using once, few, many, or a class for an expanded clone.

j_gene | v_gene | abundance | d_gene | CDR3nt | CDR3aa
TRBJ2-3 | TRBV7-8 | few | TRBD2 | TGTGCCAGCAGCTCCCCGACTAGCGGGAGCACAGATACGCAGTATTTT | CASSSPTSGSTDTQYF
TRBJ2-2 | TRBV19 | NA | TRBD1 | TGTGCCAGTAGTCAAGCTGACAGGGGTAGATCCGGGGAGCTGTTTTTT | CASSQADRGRSGELFF
TRBJ1-1 | TRBV2 | NA | NA | TGTGCCAGCAGTGAGGGACTATTGAACACTGAAGCTTTCTTT | CASSEGLLNTEAFF
TRBJ2-7 | TRBV27 | NA | TRBD1 | TGTGCCAGCTGGAGGCAGGGGGATATAACCCACGAGCAGTACTTC | CASWRQGDITHEQYF
TRBJ2-7 | TRBV15 | NA | TRBD1 | TGTGCCACCAGCAGAGATCAGGGACAGGGATACGAGCAGTACTTC | CATSRDQGQGYEQYF
TRBJ1-5 | TRBV20-1 | NA | NA | TGCAGTGCTAGAAGGAGTAGGGGTGAGTTACTTAGCAATCAGCCCCAGCATTTT | CSARRSRGELLSNQPQHF
TRBJ1-2 | TRBV12-3/TRBV12-4 | NA | TRBD1 | TGTGCCAGCAGTACCTCGACAGGGTCTCTCTATGGCTACACCTTC | CASSTSTGSLYGYTF
TRBJ2-7 | TRBV20-1 | NA | TRBD1 | TGCAGTACTCGGGACAGGGGGTACGAGCAGTACTTC | CSTRDRGYEQYF
TRBJ2-5 | TRBV2 | NA | NA | TGTGCCAGCAGTGTCGAGCGGGAAGAGACCCAGTACTTC | CASSVEREETQYF
TRBJ1-1 | TRBV6-5 | few | NA | TGTGCCAGCAGTTTCGACCGCCAGGGGAGTGGAACTGAAGCTTTCTTT | CASSFDRQGSGTEAFF
TRBJ2-3 | TRBV7-6 | NA | NA | TGTGCCAGCAGCATGGGGGGGCAAGGAAGTGGGACAGATACGCAGTATTTT | CASSMGGQGSGTDTQYF
TRBJ1-2 | TRBV7-2 | NA | NA | TGTGCCAGCAGTTTTAACCAGGGAGACTATGGCTACACCTTC | CASSFNQGDYGYTF
TRBJ1-2 | TRBV6-2/TRBV6-3 | large | NA | TGTGCCAGCAGTTACGGGACGGGAAACTATGGCTACACCTTC | CASSYGTGNYGYTF
TRBJ1-6 | TRBV5-1 | NA | TRBD1 | TGCGCCAGCAGCGTAGGGACAGTAGATTCACCCCTCCACTTT | CASSVGTVDSPLHF
TRBJ1-1 | TRBV30 | NA | NA | TGTGCCTGGAGTGTACGGCAGGGAGGGACTGAAGCTTTCTTT | CAWSVRQGGTEAFF
TRBJ1-5 | TRBV18 | NA | NA | TGTGCCAGCTCACCAGGTAGCAATCAGCCCCAGCATTTT | CASSPGSNQPQHF